The rows below give T cell receptor beta chains drawn from one sample of a study of T cell responses to AZD1222 COVID-19 vaccine. The data were produced by immunoSEQ multiplex PCR, yet TCRdb's version contains in-frame clones alone and is incomplete. Among around 91,000 clones listed, 70% to 90% were seen once. Sample: peripheral blood, taken on day 0 of AZD1222 vaccination. The receptors shown here come from an adult in good health. Each CDR3 is given with its conserved first and last residue. A D gene is named only where the DNA matches it firmly. Clone size is given for some rows only: seen once, a few or many times, or a class if the clone is expanded.

TRBJ1-5 | TRBD1 | TRBV6-2/TRBV6-3 | . | TGTGCCAGCAGTTTTCCCGGGACAGGGGACTATAGCAATCAGCCCCAGCATTTT | CASSFPGTGDYSNQPQHF
TRBJ2-7 | . | TRBV5-5 | . | TGTGCCAGCAGATGGTCTTTTGTCCCTTCCTACGAGCAGTACTTC | CASRWSFVPSYEQYF
TRBJ1-2 | . | TRBV6-5 | . | TGTGCCAGCAGTTTGAGACAGGCTAACTATGGCTACACCTTC | CASSLRQANYGYTF
TRBJ2-1 | TRBD2 | TRBV5-8 | . | TGTGCCAGCAGCTTGGTAGCGGGAGGCCCCATTTCTGAGCAGTTCTTC | CASSLVAGGPISEQFF
TRBJ1-2 | . | TRBV10-3 | . | TGTGCCATCAGTGACCAGGGTTTTAACTATGGCTACACCTTC | CAISDQGFNYGYTF
TRBJ2-2 | . | TRBV7-9 | . | TGTGCCAGCAGCTTAAGGCCAGGGGGGACCGGGGAGCTGTTTTTT | CASSLRPGGTGELFF
TRBJ1-2 | . | TRBV6-5 | . | TGTGCCAGCAGCCTGGACGGGAACTATGGCTACACCTTC | CASSLDGNYGYTF
TRBJ1-1 | TRBD1 | TRBV2 | . | TGTGCCAGCAGACAGGGGGGGGTTGGAACTGAAGCTTTCTTT | CASRQGGVGTEAFF
TRBJ2-5 | TRBD1 | TRBV11-2 | . | TGTGCCAGCAGCTTCGACAGGGAAGAGACCCAGTACTTC | CASSFDREETQYF
TRBJ1-4 | TRBD1 | TRBV5-8 | . | TGTGCCAGCGGACGGGACAGGGGTGAAAAACTGTTTTTT | CASGRDRGEKLFF
TRBJ2-4 | . | TRBV9 | . | TGTGCCAGCAGCGTAGGCGCGGCCAAAAACATTCAGTACTTC | CASSVGAAKNIQYF
TRBJ1-2 | . | TRBV11-2 | once | TGTGCCAGCAGCTTAGATCTGGCGGGGGGTGGCTACACCTTC | CASSLDLAGGGYTF
TRBJ1-1 | . | TRBV6-1 | few | TGTGCCAGCAGTGAAACGGTGAACACTGAAGCTTTCTTT | CASSETVNTEAFF
TRBJ2-1 | . | TRBV10-3 | few | TGTGCCATCGGCCGACTCGAGAATGAGCAGTTCTTC | CAIGRLENEQFF
TRBJ2-2 | . | TRBV27 | . | TGTGCCAGCAGTTTGAGGGCGGGCGGGGAGCTGTTTTTT | CASSLRAGGELFF
TRBJ2-5 | . | TRBV27 | . | TGTGCCAGCACCTACGGGGAGACCCAGTACTTC | CASTYGETQYF
TRBJ2-7 | . | TRBV5-1 | . | TGCGCCAGCAGCTTGGAGGACTGGTACGAGCAGTACTTC | CASSLEDWYEQYF
TRBJ2-5 | TRBD1 | TRBV9 | . | TGTGCCAGCAGCGCAAACGGACAGGGCCGGGAGACCCAGTACTTC | CASSANGQGRETQYF
TRBJ1-4 | TRBD1 | TRBV5-1 | . | TGCGCCAGCAGTAGGGGACAGGGGGGCGAAAAACTGTTTTTT | CASSRGQGGEKLFF
TRBJ2-7 | . | TRBV7-8 | . | TGTGCCAGCAGCTTAGAGGCAGGGTTCTCCTACGAGCAGTACTTC | CASSLEAGFSYEQYF
TRBJ2-2 | . | TRBV7-2 | . | TGTGCCAGCAGCCCCCGGGCGAACACCGGGGAGCTGTTTTTT | CASSPRANTGELFF
TRBJ2-3 | . | TRBV9 | . | TGTGCCAGCAGCGTAGGGGATACGCAGTATTTT | CASSVGDTQYF
TRBJ2-1 | TRBD2 | TRBV6-1 | . | TGTGCCAGCAGTGAACAGGGACTAGCGGGGGGGAATGAGCAGTTCTTC | CASSEQGLAGGNEQFF
TRBJ1-3 | TRBD1 | TRBV6-1 | . | TGTGCCAGCAGTGAATATCAGGGGGCCTATGGAAACACCATATATTTT | CASSEYQGAYGNTIYF
TRBJ1-5 | TRBD1 | TRBV6-5 | . | TGTGCCAGCAGTTACTCAGAGGGGGCGCAGCCCCAGCATTTT | CASSYSEGAQPQHF
TRBJ2-7 | . | TRBV9 | . | TGTGCCAGCAGCGTGGAGGGACATAAGACCTACGAGCAGTACTTC | CASSVEGHKTYEQYF
TRBJ1-1 | . | TRBV21-1 | . | TGTGCCAGCAGCGCGGACAGAAAGAACACTGAAGCTTTCTTT | CASSADRKNTEAFF
TRBJ1-2 | TRBD1 | TRBV19 | few | TGTGCCAGTAGTTACGGGGACAGGGGCGCAAGCTATGGCTACACCTTC | CASSYGDRGASYGYTF
TRBJ1-2 | . | TRBV29-1 | few | TGCAGCGTTACCGGGTCCAACTATGGCTACACCTTC | CSVTGSNYGYTF
TRBJ2-5 | . | TRBV28 | . | TGTGCCAGCAGTTTAGAGACGCGCGCTGAGACCCAGTACTTC | CASSLETRAETQYF
TRBJ1-6 | . | TRBV4-1 | few | TGCGCCAGCAGCCAAGATGGGTCCGGGAGGGCTTCACCCCTCCACTTT | CASSQDGSGRASPLHF
TRBJ2-7 | TRBD1 | TRBV7-3 | few | TGTGCCAGCAGCCAAGACAGGGGATACGAGCAGTACTTC | CASSQDRGYEQYF
TRBJ1-1 | TRBD1 | TRBV7-9 | . | TGTGCCAGCATTACAGGGGGCGCGAACACTGAAGCTTTCTTT | CASITGGANTEAFF
TRBJ1-1 | . | TRBV29-1 | . | TGCAGCGTTGAAGACCCGGCCGTGGGAGCTTTCTTT | CSVEDPAVGAFF
TRBJ1-2 | . | TRBV6-2/TRBV6-3 | few | TGTGCCAGCAGTTACGCGAGCAACTATGGCTACACCTTC | CASSYASNYGYTF
TRBJ1-5 | TRBD1 | TRBV6-8 | few | TGTGCCAGCAGCCTATTTATGGGGACAGGGTGGCACCAGCCCCAGCATTTT | CASSLFMGTGWHQPQHF
TRBJ2-5 | TRBD2 | TRBV29-1 | . | TGCAGCGCTCCCCTAGCGGGCGGGGAGACCCAGTACTTC | CSAPLAGGETQYF
TRBJ2-2 | . | TRBV4-1 | . | TGCGCCAGCAGCCAAAGACGAAACGCGAACACCGGGGAGCTGTTTTTT | CASSQRRNANTGELFF
TRBJ1-2 | TRBD1 | TRBV28 | . | TGTGCCAGCAGTTTCTCGGGACAGGGCTATGGCTACACCTTC | CASSFSGQGYGYTF
TRBJ2-1 | TRBD1 | TRBV7-2 | . | TGTGCCACCGGAAAATTTGACAGGGGGGGTGAGCAGTTCTTC | CATGKFDRGGEQFF
TRBJ1-2 | . | TRBV4-3 | . | TGCGCCAGCAGCCAAGATTGGGGAGTCCAAAGCCCCTATGGCTACACCTTC | CASSQDWGVQSPYGYTF
TRBJ2-2 | . | TRBV2 | . | TGTGCCAGCAGGCCGACAGGTTACACCGGGGAGCTGTTTTTT | CASRPTGYTGELFF
TRBJ2-7 | . | TRBV9 | . | TGTGCCAGCAGCCCTCGACAGACCCAAATCTCCTACGAGCAGTACTTC | CASSPRQTQISYEQYF
TRBJ2-6 | . | TRBV4-3 | . | TGCGCCAGCAGCCAAGCTAAGTCTGGGGCCAACGTCCTGACTTTC | CASSQAKSGANVLTF
TRBJ1-1 | . | TRBV27 | . | TGTGCCAGCAGTTTCCTCTCGACGGGCTCTGAAGCTTTCTTT | CASSFLSTGSEAFF
TRBJ1-5 | TRBD1 | TRBV19 | . | TGTGCCAGTAGTATAGACGGGACAGTTCAGCCCCAGCATTTT | CASSIDGTVQPQHF
TRBJ1-6 | TRBD1 | TRBV14 | few | TGTGCCAGCAGTTCGATGGACAGGAGCTCCTATAATTCACCCCTCCACTTT | CASSSMDRSSYNSPLHF
TRBJ1-5 | . | TRBV20-1 | . | TGCAGTGCTCCCCCAGGTCTTCCCCAGCATTTT | CSAPPGLPQHF
TRBJ2-1 | TRBD2 | TRBV7-2 | . | TGTGCCAGCAGCCCTCCCAGCGGGAGGGCCAATGAGCAGTTCTTC | CASSPPSGRANEQFF
TRBJ1-2 | . | TRBV6-2/TRBV6-3 | . | TGTGCCAGCAGTTACCCGGGGAGCTATGGCTACACCTTC | CASSYPGSYGYTF
TRBJ1-1 | . | TRBV10-3 | . | TGTGCCATCAAGATAGCCGGGGGCACTGAAGCTTTCTTT | CAIKIAGGTEAFF
TRBJ2-6 | TRBD1 | TRBV3-1/TRBV3-2 | . | TGTGCCAGCAGCCAAGGGACAGGGGTCCTAGTTGGGGCCAACGTCCTGACTTTC | CASSQGTGVLVGANVLTF
TRBJ1-2 | . | TRBV12-3/TRBV12-4 | . | TGTGCCAGCAGTCAGTTTAGGGAAGGCTACACCTTC | CASSQFREGYTF
TRBJ2-7 | . | TRBV18 | . | TGTGCCAGCTCACCCCCATTTAAACAAGAGGTCGGGGAGCAGTACTTC | CASSPPFKQEVGEQYF
TRBJ2-5 | TRBD2 | TRBV11-2 | . | TGTGCCAGCAGCTTAGGTGCGAGTCGGGGGGGCCGAGAGACCCAGTACTTC | CASSLGASRGGRETQYF
TRBJ1-6 | . | TRBV6-5 | once | TGTGCCAGCACCCCATCTAGGGTCGAGTCACCCCTCCACTTT | CASTPSRVESPLHF
TRBJ1-4 | . | TRBV7-2 | . | TGTGCCAGCAGCTCTAACGAGGAAAAACTGTTTTTT | CASSSNEEKLFF
TRBJ2-6 | . | TRBV5-4 | once | TGTGCCAGCAGCTTGGCCGGCGGGGGCCCAGGGGCCAACGTCCTGACTTTC | CASSLAGGGPGANVLTF